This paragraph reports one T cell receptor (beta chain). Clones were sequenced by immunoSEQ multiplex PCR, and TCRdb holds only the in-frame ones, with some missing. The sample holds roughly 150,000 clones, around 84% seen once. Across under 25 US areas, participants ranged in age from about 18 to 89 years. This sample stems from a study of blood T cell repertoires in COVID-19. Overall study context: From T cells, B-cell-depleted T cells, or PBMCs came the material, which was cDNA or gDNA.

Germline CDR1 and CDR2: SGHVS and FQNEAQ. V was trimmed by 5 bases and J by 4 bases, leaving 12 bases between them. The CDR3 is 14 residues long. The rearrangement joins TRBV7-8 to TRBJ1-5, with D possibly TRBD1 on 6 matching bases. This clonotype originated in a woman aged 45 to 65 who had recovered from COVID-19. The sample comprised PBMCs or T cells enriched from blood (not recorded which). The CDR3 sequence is CASSPPGANQPQHF. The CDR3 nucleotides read TGTGCCAGCAGCCCCCCAGGGGCAAATCAGCCCCAGCATTTT.